These 13 T cell receptor beta chains were sequenced from one sample in a study of cytotoxic CD8 clonotypes in ibrutinib-treated CLL. Assay: immunoSEQ multiplex PCR; the TCRdb copy retains only in-frame clones and omits some. The sample contains 140,000 to 150,000 clones, more than 75% of which appear only once. Here the sequenced sample was PBMCs, taken after 24 months of ibrutinib treatment. These receptors were taken from a human donor with chronic lymphocytic leukemia.

The chain has TRBV30 and TRBJ1-6, with D tentatively TRBD1 (5 bases). The CDR3 is made up of 17 amino acids. Germline CDR1 GTSNPN, CDR2 SVGIG (reference sequence). Trimming shortened V by 0 bases and J by 6 bases, and 18 bases separated the two germline ends. This chain's CDR3 is CAWSVPTPGRVNSPLHF. The CDR3 coding sequence is TGTGCCTGGAGTGTACCCACCCCAGGGCGAGTTAATTCACCCCTCCACTTT.

The chain couples TRBV28 to TRBJ1-4, with TRBD1 matching 7 bases. CDR1 is MDHEN and CDR2 is SYDVKM in the germline V gene. After removal of 5 bases from V and 15 bases from J, the junction contained 18 bases not matched to a gene. The CDR3 spans 15 residues. The chain's CDR3 is CASSRPGTVVGLVFF. DNA of the CDR3: TGTGCCAGCAGTCGACCAGGGACAGTCGTGGGATTGGTGTTTTTT.

This clone was counted a single time. The J gene is TRBJ2-7, the V gene TRBV11-3; D tentatively reads TRBD1 or TRBD2 (5 bases each). Trimming removed 4 bases from V and 6 bases from J, with 10 bases in between. Germline V gene data show CDR1 as SGHNT and CDR2 as YENEEA. This CDR3 comprises 12 residues. The CDR3 DNA is TGTGCCAGCAGCTCCCCCGGGGCCGAGCAGTACTTC. This encodes CASSSPGAEQYF.

This chain's CDR3 is CASSLGDSGQLFF. Here the CDR3 DNA reads TGTGCCAGCAGCTTAGGAGACTCGGGACAGCTTTTTTTT. The chain couples TRBV11-2 to TRBJ1-4, with TRBD1 matching over 7 bases. Germline CDR1 SGHAT, CDR2 FQNNGV. This CDR3 has 13 residues. V lost 1 base, J lost 17 bases, and 10 bases stayed unmatched.

V gene TRBV13 combines with J gene TRBJ1-4; TRBD1 matches at 11 bases. The germline gives CDR1 PRHDT, CDR2 FYEKMQ (reference sequence). J gave up 0 bases and V 0 bases, and 6 bases lay outside the gene matches. The CDR3 covers 19 residues. The CDR3 sequence: CASSLGGTGGTATNEKLFF. For the CDR3, the DNA is TGTGCCAGCAGCTTAGGCGGGACAGGGGGGACTGCAACTAATGAAAAACTGTTTTTT.

This clone has only one observation. The chain couples TRBV19 to TRBJ2-1; D perhaps matches TRBD1 (6 bases). The V end was cut by 4 bases, the J end by 5 bases, with 9 bases between. CDR3 size: 13 residues. The V gene's germline CDR1 is LNHDA and CDR2 SQIVND (reference sequence). Written as DNA, the CDR3 is TGTGCCAGTAGTAACGACAGGAACAATGAGCAGTTCTTC. This gives the protein CASSNDRNNEQFF.

This clone was seen once. This likely came from a read error, as a far larger clone is one base away. The sample has other DNA sequences that encode this CDR3 too. V usage is TRBV7-2 and J usage is TRBJ1-1, with unresolved D. V was trimmed by 5 bases and J by 0 bases, leaving 4 bases between them. The CDR3 length is 12 residues. Germline loops: CDR1 SGHTA, CDR2 FQGNSA. DNA of the CDR3: TGTGCCAGCAGCCTCATGAACACTGAAGCTTTCTTT. Amino acid sequence: CASSLMNTEAFF.

Only one count was recorded for this clone. The chain uses TRBV6-6 and TRBJ1-6; TRBD1 might be the D (5 bases). With 1 base removed from V and 10 bases from J, the gap between germline ends came to 17 bases. Germline V gene sequence: CDR1 MNHNY, CDR2 SVGAGI (reference sequence). This CDR3 spans 16 amino acids. CDR3 residues: CASSYLVWQGISPLHF. The DNA for the CDR3 is TGTGCCAGCAGTTACTTAGTTTGGCAGGGAATCTCACCCCTCCACTTT.

This clone was picked up many times. This chain links TRBV7-9 with TRBJ2-1; D unclear. Germline CDR1 is SEHNR and CDR2 is FQNEAQ (reference sequence). This CDR3 region has 13 residues. V was clipped by 1 base and J by 4 bases, with 5 bases between them. CDR3 loop: CASSLGAYNEQFF. In nucleotides, the CDR3 is TGTGCCAGCAGCTTAGGGGCGTACAATGAGCAGTTCTTC.

The chain carries TRBV18 and TRBJ2-1, with D tentatively TRBD1 (6 bases). The CDR3 has 15 amino acids. The V gene lost 3 bases and the J gene lost 0 bases, with 9 bases spanning the gap. Germline loops: CDR1 KGHSH, CDR2 LQKENI. The CDR3 DNA follows: TGTGCCAGCTCACCTTCAGGGGACTCCTACAATGAGCAGTTCTTC. Amino acids: CASSPSGDSYNEQFF.

The chain joins TRBV5-1 to TRBJ1-5; 11 nucleotides line up with TRBD1. CDR1 and CDR2 from the germline V gene are SGHRS and YFSETQ. CDR3 length: 17 residues. V dropped 0 bases and J dropped 4; count of bases not matched to a gene: 6. The CDR3 DNA reads TGCGCCAGCAGCTTGGGAGTCCGGGACAGGGGGAATCAGCCCCAGCATTTT. Residues: CASSLGVRDRGNQPQHF.

The chain carries TRBV9 and TRBJ1-2; D perhaps matches TRBD1 (5 bases). Trimming took 3 bases from V and 1 from J, leaving 13 bases between them. This CDR3 has 15 amino acids. CDR1 and CDR2 from the germline V gene are SGDLS and YYNGEE. The chain's CDR3 is CASSEWDASNYGYTF. The CDR3 DNA sequence: TGTGCCAGCAGCGAGTGGGACGCTAGTAACTATGGCTACACCTTC.

The chain joins TRBV4-2 to TRBJ2-2; 7 positions match TRBD2. V dropped 1 base and J dropped 5; count of bases not matched to a gene: 7. CDR3 length: 16 amino acids. CDR1 and CDR2 (germline): LGHNA, YNFKEQ. The chain's CDR3 is CASSQALREWTGELFF. DNA for the CDR3: TGTGCCAGCAGCCAAGCGTTGCGGGAGTGGACCGGGGAGCTGTTTTTT.